Shown below are 22 T cell receptor beta chains from a single sample sequenced in a study of blood T cell repertoires in COVID-19. Generated by immunoSEQ multiplex PCR, the TCRdb table keeps only in-frame clones and is missing some. The table shows approximately 450,000 clones, with roughly nine tenths occurring only once. Specimen: PBMCs or T cells enriched from blood (not recorded which). These receptors originate from a woman in her late teens or twenties with acute COVID-19.

This clone was observed once. In DNA form, the CDR3 reads TGTGCCTGGAGTGGGAGCCGGGCAGGGGAATACGAGCAGTACTTC. It translates to CAWSGSRAGEYEQYF. The chain combines TRBV30 with TRBJ2-7, with TRBD1 as a possible D gene (6 bases). V was pared by 1 base and J by 4 bases, with 17 bases between. The CDR3 is 15 residues long. Germline CDR1 reads GTSNPN; CDR2 reads SVGIG (reference sequence).

The V call is TRBV7-9, the J call TRBJ2-7; D not certain. CDR1 and CDR2 (germline): SEHNR, FQNEAQ (reference sequence). The CDR3 spans 13 residues. The V end lost 3 bases, the J end lost 7 bases, and 13 bases lay between the germline ends. The CDR3 nucleotides read TGTGCCAGCAGCTTTGAGTTCGCTAGTGAGCAGTACTTC. Translated: CASSFEFASEQYF.

The sample holds a few counts of this clone. The J gene is TRBJ1-1, the V gene TRBV7-9; unclear D gene. Germline lookup yields CDR1 SEHNR and CDR2 FQNEAQ (reference sequence). CDR3 length: 15 amino acids. With 1 base removed from V and 1 base from J, the gap between germline ends came to 10 bases. CDR3 loop: CASSLVVGENTEAFF. In nucleotides, the CDR3 is TGTGCCAGCAGCTTAGTAGTAGGAGAGAACACTGAAGCTTTCTTT.

The V gene is TRBV5-1, the J gene TRBJ1-3; 9 bases fit TRBD1. Germline V gene data show CDR1 as SGHRS and CDR2 as YFSETQ. The trim removed 3 bases at V and 4 bases at J, leaving 5 bases unmatched. The CDR3 contains 15 residues. CDR3 bases: TGCGCCAGCAGCTCACAACAGGGGGCGGGAAACACCATATATTTT. Amino acids: CASSSQQGAGNTIYF.

The chain joins TRBV4-1 to TRBJ2-3; weak D call: TRBD2 (5 bases). The V gene lost 1 base and the J gene lost 4 bases, with 12 bases spanning the gap. This CDR3 has 15 residues. The germline gives CDR1 MGHRA, CDR2 YSYEKL. The CDR3 region has the DNA TGCGCCAGCAGCCAAGCGGGGAAGTTCCCAGATACGCAGTATTTT. Translated: CASSQAGKFPDTQYF.

A note on this clone: As the CDR3 is not closed by the conserved phenylalanine or tryptophan, this likely results from a read error. The DNA is left out, because the CDR3 cannot be placed on it with certainty; the CDR3 is given as TCRdb lists it. V gene TRBV20-1 combines with J gene TRBJ2-7; no check of the table's D call, TRBD2, against the DNA was made. Including both end residues, the CDR3 is 11 amino acids long. The germline CDR1 and CDR2 sequences are DFQATT and SNEGSKA (reference sequence). CDR3: CSARDRGLVRY.

This chain links TRBV30 with TRBJ1-6; no clear D. The CDR3 is made up of 12 amino acids. V lost 2 bases to trimming and J lost 10 bases, with 9 bases between them. The V gene's germline CDR1 is GTSNPN and CDR2 SVGIG (reference sequence). The chain's CDR3 is CAWSLPGSPLHF. The DNA of the CDR3 is TGTGCCTGGAGTTTACCGGGGTCACCCCTCCACTTT. Full variable domain (rest looked up from reference TRBV30 and TRBJ1-6): SQTIHQWPATLVQPVGSPLSLECTVEGTSNPNLYWYRQAAGRGLQLLFYSVGIGQISSEVPQNLSASRPQDRQFILSSKKLLLSDSGFYLCAWSLPGSPLHFGNGTRLTVT.

V gene TRBV9 combines with J gene TRBJ2-1, with 9 nucleotides matching TRBD2. CDR1 SGDLS and CDR2 YYNGEE come from the germline V gene. The junction had 9 bases not matched to a gene; V was cut back by 4 bases and J by 4 bases. The CDR3 runs 16 residues. The CDR3 is CASSFSASGTYNEQFF. CDR3 nucleotides: TGTGCCAGCAGCTTTTCTGCTAGCGGGACGTACAATGAGCAGTTCTTC.

Note on this clone: In the same sample, other DNA sequences code for this CDR3. The V call is TRBV5-1, the J call TRBJ1-3; 9 positions match TRBD1. Trimming took 0 bases from V and 3 from J; bases not matched to a gene: 1. CDR3 length equals 15 residues. CDR1 and CDR2 from the germline V gene are SGHRS and YFSETQ. CDR3 amino acids: CASSLGQGVGNTIYF. The CDR3 nucleotides read TGCGCCAGCAGCTTGGGACAGGGGGTTGGAAACACCATATATTTT.

The V and J genes are TRBV3-1 (or the pseudogene TRBV3-2) and TRBJ1-5; 7 bases fit TRBD1. The V segment lost 0 bases and the J segment 6 bases; nucleotides outside the gene matches: 2. Germline V gene lookup returns CDR1 LGHDT and CDR2 YNNKEL (reference sequence). This CDR3 has 14 amino acids. The CDR3 reads CASSQENRGQPQHF. CDR3 DNA: TGTGCCAGCAGCCAAGAAAACAGGGGTCAGCCCCAGCATTTT.

This clone has only a few counts. At the DNA level, this CDR3 is encoded by other sequences in the same sample as well. The chain combines TRBV12-3 or TRBV12-4 with TRBJ2-5; perhaps TRBD1 as D (5 bases). The length of the CDR3 is 12 residues. With 6 bases removed from V and 2 bases from J, the gap between germline ends came to 7 bases. CDR3 residues: CASSRQQETQYF. The CDR3 DNA is TGTGCCAGCAGCCGACAGCAAGAGACCCAGTACTTC.

The CDR3 region has the DNA TGCGCCAGCAGCCCGGGACAGGTCGTCGGCGGGGAGCTGTTTTTT. Amino acids: CASSPGQVVGGELFF. The chain combines TRBV4-1 with TRBJ2-2; 8 bases map to TRBD1. V was pared by 4 bases and J by 7 bases, with 8 bases of the junction left unmatched. The CDR3 contains 15 residues. The germline V gene encodes CDR1 MGHRA and CDR2 YSYEKL.

The chain has TRBV5-1 and TRBJ2-2; maybe TRBD2 (7 bases). V shed 4 bases and J shed 2 bases, with 18 bases lying between them. This CDR3 region has 17 residues. Germline V gene lookup returns CDR1 SGHRS and CDR2 YFSETQ. CDR3 in DNA: TGCGCCAGCAGCACAACAGCGGGACACCTCAACACCGGGGAGCTGTTTTTT. Protein product: CASSTTAGHLNTGELFF.

CDR3 in DNA: TGTGCCAGCAGCCAAGGGCCGACAGGGGCGTATGAAAAACTGTTTTTT. As protein: CASSQGPTGAYEKLFF. The chain has TRBV14 and TRBJ1-4, with 8 bases fitting TRBD1. The junction had 7 bases not matched to a gene; V was cut back by 1 base and J by 6 bases. The CDR3 is made up of 16 amino acids. Germline V lookup: CDR1 SGHDN, CDR2 FVKESK.

The chain uses TRBV10-3 and TRBJ2-1; TRBD2 matches at 7 bases. Trimming cost V 3 bases and J 2 bases; bases outside gene matches: 7. CDR1 and CDR2 from the germline V gene are ENHRY and SYGVKD. CDR3 size: 16 residues. The CDR3 spells CAISEQAGTTYNEQFF. CDR3 in DNA: TGTGCCATCAGTGAACAGGCGGGGACTACCTACAATGAGCAGTTCTTC.

This clone has only one observation. The chain is built from TRBV27 and TRBJ1-2; tentative D call: TRBD1 (5 bases). CDR1 and CDR2 from the germline V gene are MNHEY and SMNVEV (reference sequence). V was clipped by 7 bases and J by 1 base, with 25 bases between them. The CDR3 is 18 residues long. The DNA of the CDR3 is TGTGCCAGCACCCGCGGTCCTGGCGGCGCAGGGCGTAACTATGGCTACACCTTC. This codes for CASTRGPGGAGRNYGYTF.

This clone was seen more than once but under ten times. The J gene is TRBJ1-4, the V gene TRBV7-9; no clear D. Per germline, CDR1 SEHNR and CDR2 FQNEAQ (reference sequence). Trimming left V 2 bases short and J 0 bases short, with 7 bases between. This CDR3 contains 15 residues. CDR3 in DNA: TGTGCCAGCAGCTTACCAGTCGCAACTAATGAAAAACTGTTTTTT. Translation: CASSLPVATNEKLFF. Full variable domain (rest looked up from reference TRBV7-9 and TRBJ1-4): DTGVSQNPRHKITKRGQNVTFRCDPISEHNRLYWYRQTLGQGPEFLTYFQNEAQLEKSRLLSDRFSAERPKGSFSTLEIQRTEQGDSAMYLCASSLPVATNEKLFFGSGTQLSVL.

The V gene is TRBV4-1, the J gene TRBJ2-7; D uncertain. The germline CDR1 and CDR2 sequences are MGHRA and YSYEKL. V was pared by 0 bases and J by 3 bases, with 12 bases between. The CDR3 length is 15 residues. The CDR3: CASSQDRARYYEQYF. CDR3 nucleotide sequence: TGCGCCAGCAGCCAAGATCGTGCCAGGTACTACGAGCAGTACTTC.

The chain uses TRBV28 and TRBJ1-1; the D gene is possibly TRBD1 (6 bases). The ends were cut back, 6 bases at V and 8 bases at J, with 10 bases in the middle. Germline V lookup: CDR1 MDHEN, CDR2 SYDVKM. CDR3 size: 11 residues. The CDR3 region is CASSTGTEAFF. CDR3 nucleotides: TGTGCCAGCAGCACCGGGACAGAAGCTTTCTTT.

This clone was counted between two and nine times. V is TRBV19 and J is TRBJ1-4; no clear D gene. CDR1 is LNHDA and CDR2 is SQIVND in the germline V gene (reference sequence). V lost 3 bases and J lost 3, with 11 bases in between. The CDR3 is 15 residues long. DNA of the CDR3: TGTGCCAGTAGTATCGGGAGCACGGCTAATGAAAAACTGTTTTTT. It is translated as CASSIGSTANEKLFF.

V and J are TRBV18 and TRBJ1-1; D is uncertain. Deletions cut 3 bases from V and 5 bases from J, with 10 bases between. CDR3 length: 13 amino acids. CDR1 and CDR2 from the germline V gene are KGHSH and LQKENI. In DNA, the CDR3 is TGTGCCAGCTCACCCGTCCGGGAAACTGAAGCTTTCTTT. Protein sequence: CASSPVRETEAFF.

V is TRBV7-8 and J is TRBJ2-2, with 9 bases matching TRBD2. The CDR3 contains 17 residues. The germline V gene encodes CDR1 SGHVS and CDR2 FQNEAQ. Trimming took 3 bases from V and 5 from J; bases not matched to a gene: 10. The CDR3 coding sequence is TGTGCCAGCAGCTTCCCGAATAGCGGGAGAAGGACCGGGGAGCTGTTTTTT. This codes for CASSFPNSGRRTGELFF.